The clone carrying this TCR beta chain has a handful of counts. This specimen belongs to a study of memory CD4+ T cells and cytomegalovirus serostatus. Germline V gene data show CDR1 as SEHNR and CDR2 as FQNEAQ (reference sequence). The CDR3 totals 14 residues. V was cut by 5 bases and J by 4 bases, with 14 bases left in between. Single viable CD3+CD4+CD8-CD45RO+ cells were sorted as the memory CD4+ T cells. Sequencing was performed with immunoSEQ multiplex PCR; in TCRdb, only in-frame clones are kept and a portion is missing. The table has tens of thousands of clones, roughly three quarters seen once; the top ten hold around 0.81%.

The sequenced material came from memory CD4+ T cells from blood. The chain recombines TRBV7-9 with TRBJ1-2; D ambiguous. This clonotype was sampled from an adult in good health and CMV-seronegative. CDR3 in amino acids: CASSPGSEAYGYTF. The CDR3 DNA reads as TGTGCCAGCAGCCCCGGTTCAGAGGCCTATGGCTACACCTTC.